These 25 T cell receptor beta chains share one sample of origin, sequenced in a study of vaccination and CD4 T cells after COVID-19. TCRdb reprocessed the PCR reads with MiXCR, giving one entry per CDR3 protein. The repertoire consists of fewer than 30,000 distinct CDR3 sequences, with 51% occurring once and the leading ten covering 0.85% to 1.2%. The sample consisted of CD4+ T cells from blood, taken before SARS-CoV-2 vaccination. The source is a human donor who had recovered from COVID-19.

This sequence joins TRBV20-1 and TRBJ2-1, with 7 bases lining up with TRBD2. Germline lookup yields CDR1 DFQATT and CDR2 SNEGSKA (reference sequence). The CDR3 covers 15 residues. The V segment lost 2 bases and the J segment 4 bases; nucleotides outside the gene matches: 8. CDR3 bases: TGCAGTGCTAGACTCGGGAGGACGGGATACAATGAGCAGTTCTTC. It codes for CSARLGRTGYNEQFF.

V and J are TRBV10-3 and TRBJ2-6, with D possibly TRBD1 on 6 matching bases. The CDR3 length is 11 residues. CDR1 and CDR2 (germline): ENHRY, SYGVKD. The V end was cut by 10 bases, the J end by 10 bases, with 11 bases between. CDR3 region: CATGQKNVLTF. The CDR3 DNA reads TGTGCCACAGGACAGAAAAACGTCCTGACTTTC.

The V call is TRBV11-2, the J call TRBJ2-5; D remains unclear. Germline CDR1 and CDR2: SGHAT and FQNNGV. CDR3 size: 13 residues. V lost 5 bases to trimming and J lost 5 bases, with 12 bases between them. The CDR3 is CASSNLQGETQYF. The DNA for the CDR3 is TGTGCCAGCAGCAATTTACAAGGGGAGACCCAGTACTTC.

This clonotype showed up just a few times. This rearrangement joins TRBV20-1 to TRBJ2-3, with 9 bases fitting TRBD1. V lost 3 bases and J lost 0; bases outside the gene matches: 1. Germline assignment: CDR1 DFQATT and CDR2 SNEGSKA (reference sequence). The CDR3 runs to 14 residues. The CDR3 coding sequence is TGCAGTGCTAGGGGACAGGGAAGCACAGATACGCAGTATTTT. Translation gives CSARGQGSTDTQYF.

This clonotype was seen a handful of times. The V and J genes are TRBV20-1 and TRBJ1-1; 10 bases are a match to TRBD1. CDR3 length: 14 residues. With V trimmed by 3 bases and J by 5 bases, 6 bases remained unmatched. The germline V gene encodes CDR1 DFQATT and CDR2 SNEGSKA (reference sequence). Written as DNA, the CDR3 is TGCAGTGCTAGGCGACAGGGGGCGCGAACTGAAGCTTTCTTT. Protein sequence: CSARRQGARTEAFF.

The CDR3 sequence is CSASRGPEKLFF. CDR3 bases: TGCAGTGCTTCACGGGGTCCCGAAAAACTGTTTTTT. This chain uses TRBV20-1 with TRBJ1-4; no definite D call. The germline V gene encodes CDR1 DFQATT and CDR2 SNEGSKA (reference sequence). V was pared by 5 bases and J by 8 bases, with 12 bases between. The CDR3 loop spans 12 amino acids.

V and J are TRBV10-2 and TRBJ1-5; D remains ambiguous. V lost 7 bases, J lost 0 bases, and 10 bases lay in between. The CDR3 is made up of 14 amino acids. CDR1 is WSHSY, CDR2 SAAADI, per germline. The CDR3 sequence: CASTRDYSNQPQHF. The CDR3 bases are TGCGCCAGCACTCGGGATTATAGCAATCAGCCCCAGCATTTT.

This clonotype turned up a few times. The genes are TRBV20-1 and TRBJ2-3, with 9 positions matching TRBD2. Germline V gives CDR1 DFQATT, CDR2 SNEGSKA (reference sequence). The V gene end was trimmed by 4 bases and the J gene end by 1 base; junction bases not matched to a gene: 3. This CDR3 region has 14 residues. The CDR3 region is CSAIRTSGTDTQYF. DNA for the CDR3: TGCAGTGCTATACGGACTAGCGGCACAGATACGCAGTATTTT.

This clonotype came up a few times. This chain links TRBV19 with TRBJ2-2, with a possible D match to TRBD2 (6 bases). The CDR3 spans 15 residues. Trimming removed 5 bases at V and 2 bases at J, with 12 bases between. In germline, CDR1 is LNHDA, CDR2 SQIVND (reference sequence). In DNA, the CDR3 is TGTGCCAGTAGTTTAACGGGGGTTAACACCGGGGAGCTGTTTTTT. This sequence encodes CASSLTGVNTGELFF.

The chain has TRBV20-1 and TRBJ1-1, with D maybe TRBD1 (5 bases). Trimming removed 3 bases from V and 6 bases from J, with 20 bases in between. The CDR3 sequence is 15 residues long. The V gene's germline CDR1 is DFQATT and CDR2 SNEGSKA (reference sequence). The CDR3 coding sequence is TGCAGTGCTAGTTCCCCTCTCGGGGGGGAGCCTGAAGCTTTCTTT. Residues: CSASSPLGGEPEAFF.

The V call is TRBV14, the J call TRBJ1-6, with no clear D. V was shortened by 1 base and J by 7 bases, with 8 bases between the two germline ends. Germline CDR1 is SGHDN and CDR2 is FVKESK. This CDR3 region has 14 residues. The CDR3 reads CASSQGRHNSPLHF. As DNA, the CDR3 is TGTGCCAGCAGCCAAGGAAGACACAATTCACCCCTCCACTTT.

This clonotype was counted between two and nine times. The chain couples TRBV27 to TRBJ1-5; 10 bases match TRBD1. CDR3 size: 15 residues. The trim removed 5 bases at V and 4 bases at J, leaving 5 bases unmatched. Germline loops: CDR1 MNHEY, CDR2 SMNVEV (reference sequence). This CDR3 is CASSRQGAGNQPQHF. CDR3 DNA sequence: TGTGCCAGCAGTCGACAGGGGGCGGGTAATCAGCCCCAGCATTTT.

The sample holds a few counts of this clonotype. V usage is TRBV27 and J usage is TRBJ1-5; maybe TRBD1 (5 bases). The CDR3 is made up of 14 amino acids. V was shortened by 2 bases and J by 7 bases, with 12 bases between the two germline ends. Germline lookup yields CDR1 MNHEY and CDR2 SMNVEV (reference sequence). The CDR3 bases are TGTGCCAGCAGTTTACGGCCAGGGAGACAGCCCCAGCATTTT. It encodes CASSLRPGRQPQHF.

The chain links TRBV10-3 to TRBJ1-1; possible D gene TRBD1, 6 bases. This CDR3 has 15 amino acids. CDR1 and CDR2 from the germline V gene are ENHRY and SYGVKD. Trimming took off 8 bases at V and 6 bases at J, with 22 bases between the two ends. The CDR3 protein is CAIAGAGTSRSEAFF. The CDR3 DNA follows: TGTGCCATCGCGGGGGCCGGGACATCACGGTCTGAAGCTTTCTTT.

This clonotype was seen more than once but under ten times. The rearrangement uses TRBV2 and TRBJ2-5, with 7 bases aligning to TRBD2. Germline assignment: CDR1 SNHLY and CDR2 FYNNEI. The CDR3 totals 15 residues. J was trimmed by 7 bases and V by 6 bases; bases with no gene match: 14. The CDR3 is CASSTRAGRVATQYF. In DNA, the CDR3 is TGTGCCAGCAGCACAAGGGCAGGGAGGGTGGCGACCCAGTACTTC.

The CDR3, as DNA: TGTGCCAGCACTTCGAGGACTAGCTGGAACACCGGGGAGCTGTTTTTT. This codes for CASTSRTSWNTGELFF. V is TRBV28 and J is TRBJ2-2; 8 bases line up with TRBD2. CDR1 is MDHEN, CDR2 SYDVKM, per germline. J was trimmed by 1 base and V by 7 bases; bases with no gene match: 8. CDR3 length: 16 amino acids.

The rearrangement links TRBV20-1 to TRBJ1-6; 7 bases map to TRBD1. The CDR3 contains 15 residues. V lost 3 bases and J lost 8; bases outside the gene matches: 10. Germline-derived CDR1 and CDR2 are DFQATT and SNEGSKA (reference sequence). As DNA, the CDR3 is TGCAGTGCTAGTGGCAGGGGGGCTTTCGATTCACCCCTCCACTTT. Amino acid sequence: CSASGRGAFDSPLHF.

The genes are TRBV7-3 and TRBJ2-2; 8 nucleotides match TRBD1. Germline V gene lookup returns CDR1 SGHTA and CDR2 FQGTGA. The CDR3 has 15 amino acids. J lost 5 bases, V lost 10 bases, and 12 bases had no gene match. CDR3 sequence: CATARTGSNTGELFF. CDR3 nucleotides: TGTGCCACGGCTCGGACAGGGAGTAATACCGGGGAGCTGTTTTTT.

The chain links TRBV20-1 to TRBJ1-6; D unresolved. The germline V gene has CDR1 DFQATT and CDR2 SNEGSKA (reference sequence). V gave up 4 bases and J gave up 2 bases, with 9 bases separating them. The CDR3 runs to 14 residues. The CDR3 loop reads CSATREAYNSPLHF. DNA of the CDR3: TGCAGTGCTACACGGGAAGCCTATAATTCACCCCTCCACTTT.

This clonotype has a handful of counts. The genes are TRBV28 and TRBJ1-5; 7 nucleotides align to TRBD1. Germline V CDR1 and CDR2: MDHEN, SYDVKM. CDR3 size: 14 residues. V shed 5 bases and J 6 bases; nucleotides not matched to a gene: 7. CDR3 DNA: TGTGCCAGCAGTCCCGACAGGGATGGTCAGCCCCAGCATTTT. It codes for CASSPDRDGQPQHF.

The chain carries TRBV10-3 and TRBJ2-2; 10 nucleotides agree with TRBD2. Germline assignment: CDR1 ENHRY and CDR2 SYGVKD. The V and J ends lost 2 bases and 2 bases, in that order; junction bases with no gene match: 2. This CDR3 spans 16 amino acids. CDR3 DNA sequence: TGTGCCATCAGTGAGGGACTAGCGGTAAACACCGGGGAGCTGTTTTTT. This sequence encodes CAISEGLAVNTGELFF.

This clonotype has only a few counts. This chain connects TRBV6-1 to TRBJ1-2, with 8 bases aligning to TRBD1. In germline, CDR1 is MNHNS, CDR2 SASEGT. The ends lost 5 bases at V and 3 bases at J; junction bases unmatched: 8. This CDR3 spans 15 amino acids. The CDR3: CASSLDRGFDYGYTF. The DNA of the CDR3 is TGTGCCAGCAGTCTCGACAGGGGATTCGACTATGGCTACACCTTC.

The rearrangement uses TRBV21-1 and TRBJ2-7; the DNA was not used to check the table's D call, TRBD1. TRBV21-1 is an annotated pseudogene. CDR3 size: 16 residues. The CDR3 bases are TGTGCCAGCAGTAAGAGAGTGTCCTGGGGTTCGTTCGAGCAGTACTTC. Its translation: CASSKRVSWGSFEQYF.

This clonotype was picked up a small number of times. The chain recombines TRBV15 with TRBJ2-3; D is perhaps TRBD2 (7 bases). Trimming stripped 3 bases from V and 2 bases from J, with 12 bases between. The CDR3 length is 15 residues. Germline V gene data show CDR1 as LNHNV and CDR2 as YYDKDF (reference sequence). The CDR3 region has the DNA TGTGCCACCAGCAGGAAGGGGGGGGTCACAGATACGCAGTATTTT. Its protein is CATSRKGGVTDTQYF.

The table lists this clonotype with a few counts. V gene TRBV11-2 combines with J gene TRBJ2-7; D is perhaps TRBD2 (5 bases). This CDR3 is built from 12 residues. In germline, CDR1 is SGHAT, CDR2 FQNNGV. V lost 5 bases and J 10 bases, leaving 15 bases between the germline ends. The CDR3 sequence is CASSREEDSQYF. The CDR3 DNA reads as TGTGCCAGCAGCCGCGAGGAGGACTCTCAGTACTTC.